Described below is a single T cell receptor (beta chain) sequence and its context. These data are taken from a study of blood T cell repertoires in COVID-19. Authors' data handling: Estimation of nucleated cell counts was performed using reference gene primer amplification. Here immunoSEQ multiplex PCR was the method, and the copy in TCRdb shows in-frame clones only, minus some. V and J calls and clone size are those listed in that table; D and trimming were worked out from the DNA. The sample lists about 180,000 clones; over 75% were seen once. Seattle patient enrollment occurred during active infection, with longitudinal follow-up thereafter. With 1 base removed from V and 5 bases from J, the gap between germline ends came to 9 bases. The V gene's germline CDR1 is SGHAT and CDR2 FQNNGV. The CDR3 runs 14 residues.

The J gene is TRBJ2-4, the V gene TRBV11-2, with D maybe TRBD1 (6 bases). What was sequenced was peripheral blood. The clonotype was recovered from a person aged 65 to 85 with COVID-19, enrolled during active disease. For the CDR3, the DNA is TGTGCCAGCAGCTTAGGTTACAGGGAAAACATTCAGTACTTC. Its translation is CASSLGYRENIQYF. Combining the CDR3 with reference TRBV11-2 and TRBJ2-4 gives the whole variable domain EAGVAQSPRYKIIEKRQSVAFWCNPISGHATLYWYQQILGQGPKLLIQFQNNGVVDDSQLPKDRFSAERLKGVDSTLKIQPAKLEDSAVYLCASSLGYRENIQYFGAGTRLSVL.